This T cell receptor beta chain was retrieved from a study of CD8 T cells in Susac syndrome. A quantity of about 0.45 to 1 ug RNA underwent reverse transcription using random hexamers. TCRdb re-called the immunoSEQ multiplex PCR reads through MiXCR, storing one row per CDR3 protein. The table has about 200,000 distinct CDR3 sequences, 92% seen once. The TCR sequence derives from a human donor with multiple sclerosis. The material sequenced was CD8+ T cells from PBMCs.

CDR3 residues: CASSLQAWQGGAEAFF. CDR3 DNA sequence: TGTGCCAGCAGCTTACAGGCTTGGCAGGGGGGGGCTGAAGCTTTCTTT. J is TRBJ1-1 and V is TRBV7-9; 7 bases fit TRBD1. The CDR3 consists of 16 residues. J was trimmed by 6 bases and V by 2 bases; bases with no gene match: 12. Germline lookup yields CDR1 SEHNR and CDR2 FQNEAQ (reference sequence).